These 26 T cell receptor beta chains were sequenced from one sample in a study of regulatory T cells in long-lasting Graves disease. Arm-PCR of CDR3 regions with iRepertoire HTBI primers generated TCR beta libraries. TCRdb re-called the multiplex PCR reads through MiXCR, storing one row per CDR3 protein. The sample includes about 540,000 distinct CDR3 sequences, approximately 15% seen only once; the top ten take about 10%. The time point was: newly diagnosed GD, antithyroid drugs for less than 3 months. Scientists built the TCR library using RNA that was extracted from PBMCs. The same data also contributed to another study, on T cells in Graves' hyperthyroidism and ophthalmopathy.

The material sequenced was peripheral blood mononuclear cells (PBMCs), taken at new diagnosis, from a patient treated with antithyroid drugs. All receptors come from a man aged 25-45 years with Graves disease.

The sample holds many counts of this clonotype. V is TRBV5-1 and J is TRBJ2-5; the match to TRBD1 covers 9 bases. V shed 4 bases and J 5 bases; nucleotides not matched to a gene: 6. This CDR3 comprises 14 residues. From germline, CDR1 is SGHRS and CDR2 YFSETQ. The CDR3 DNA sequence: TGCGCCAGCAGCCAGGGACAGGGACGGGAGACCCAGTACTTC. Its translation is CASSQGQGRETQYF.

In nucleotides, the CDR3 is TGTGCCACCAGTGGAGGGAAGGATGAGCAGTTCTTC. It encodes CATSGGKDEQFF. The chain carries TRBV24-1 and TRBJ2-1, with a tentative D call TRBD2 (5 bases). CDR3 length equals 12 residues. V gave up 5 bases and J gave up 8 bases, with 9 bases separating them. Germline CDR1 reads KGHDR; CDR2 reads SFDVKD.

This clonotype was recorded many times. The V and J genes are TRBV30 and TRBJ1-2, with D perhaps matching TRBD1 (6 bases). The CDR3 totals 13 residues. The V and J ends lost 3 bases and 6 bases respectively, with 14 bases between them. Germline CDR1 and CDR2: GTSNPN and SVGIG (reference sequence). The CDR3, as DNA: TGTGCCTGGAGAGTACAGGGAGGCCATGGCTACACCTTC. Its protein is CAWRVQGGHGYTF.

Only a few counts were recorded for this clonotype. The rearrangement joins TRBV25-1 to TRBJ1-2; TRBD1 agrees at 9 bases. J gave up 8 bases and V 5 bases, and 12 bases lay outside the gene matches. CDR3 length: 15 amino acids. Germline loops: CDR1 MGHDK, CDR2 SYGVNS. The CDR3 loop is CASSTLGTGNGGYTF. The CDR3 bases are TGTGCCAGCAGTACCCTTGGGACAGGGAATGGGGGCTACACCTTC.

The J gene is TRBJ2-7, the V gene TRBV20-1, with D tentatively TRBD1 (5 bases). Trimming cost V 7 bases and J 2 bases, with 15 bases left between them. The CDR3 has 13 amino acids. Germline V gene lookup returns CDR1 DFQATT and CDR2 SNEGSKA (reference sequence). The DNA for the CDR3 is TGCAGTGTTGGCAGTGAACAGGCCTACGAGCAGTACTTC. Protein sequence: CSVGSEQAYEQYF.

The rearrangement uses TRBV27 and TRBJ1-1, with D possibly matching TRBD1 (5 bases). The CDR3 consists of 11 residues. The germline CDR1 and CDR2 sequences are MNHEY and SMNVEV (reference sequence). Trimming shortened V by 10 bases and J by 5 bases, and 11 bases separated the two germline ends. The CDR3 coding sequence is TGTGCCACCCAGGGCGGGACTGAAGCTTTCTTT. Translating gives CATQGGTEAFF.

The CDR3 DNA is TGTGCCTGGAGTGGACAGGGGACCGAACTGGCTGAAGCTTTCTTT. Its protein is CAWSGQGTELAEAFF. J is TRBJ1-1 and V is TRBV30, with 8 bases identical to TRBD1. Germline V gene data show CDR1 as GTSNPN and CDR2 as SVGIG (reference sequence). After removal of 1 base from V and 6 bases from J, the junction contained 10 bases not matched to a gene. The CDR3 runs 15 residues.

The rearrangement links TRBV27 to TRBJ1-2; D perhaps matches TRBD1 (6 bases). Germline values: CDR1 MNHEY, CDR2 SMNVEV (reference sequence). V lost 3 bases to trimming and J lost 8 bases, with 19 bases between them. The CDR3 has 15 residues. For the CDR3, the DNA is TGTGCCAGCAGTTTTAAAGGGGGTTTCCCCGGCGGCTACACCTTC. It encodes CASSFKGGFPGGYTF.

This clonotype was recorded many times. The chain employs TRBV5-1 and TRBJ2-5, with 7 bases lining up with TRBD2. Germline loops: CDR1 SGHRS, CDR2 YFSETQ. CDR3 size: 12 residues. V lost 9 bases to trimming and J lost 5 bases; unmatched junction nucleotides: 7. CDR3 DNA sequence: TGCGCCACCTCACCAGCGGGGGAGACCCAGTACTTC. It specifies CATSPAGETQYF.

J is TRBJ2-2 and V is TRBV11-3; D possibly uses TRBD1 or TRBD2 (5 bases each). Trimming stripped 0 bases from V and 7 bases from J, with 12 bases between. The CDR3 has 15 amino acids. Germline loops: CDR1 SGHNT, CDR2 YENEEA. The CDR3 loop is CASSLESGQGGELFF. CDR3 nucleotides: TGTGCCAGCAGCTTAGAGAGCGGCCAGGGCGGGGAGCTGTTTTTT.

The CDR3 reads CAWNSGTSGRVEQFF. The CDR3 DNA sequence: TGTGCCTGGAACTCCGGGACTAGCGGGAGGGTTGAGCAGTTCTTC. The J gene is TRBJ2-1, the V gene TRBV30; the match to TRBD2 covers 16 bases. The germline CDR1 and CDR2 sequences are GTSNPN and SVGIG (reference sequence). The junction had 6 bases not matched to a gene; V was cut back by 4 bases and J by 9 bases. The CDR3 runs 15 residues.

This clonotype was seen more than once but under ten times. The rearrangement links TRBV6-1 to TRBJ2-2; 8 bases are shared with TRBD2. The CDR3 has 15 amino acids. The V and J ends lost 6 bases and 0 bases, in that order; junction bases with no gene match: 3. Germline loops: CDR1 MNHNS, CDR2 SASEGT. The CDR3 region is CASRRGDTNTGELFF. The CDR3 region has the DNA TGTGCCAGCAGGCGGGGGGACACGAACACCGGGGAGCTGTTTTTT.

This clonotype was picked up many times. The chain carries TRBV7-9 and TRBJ2-1; 9 bases fit TRBD2. This CDR3 comprises 18 residues. The germline CDR1 and CDR2 sequences are SEHNR and FQNEAQ (reference sequence). V lost 3 bases to trimming and J lost 4 bases; unmatched junction nucleotides: 13. The DNA of the CDR3 is TGTGCCAGCAGCTTTCCGTTAGCGGGAGATGGATCTTACAATGAGCAGTTCTTC. As protein: CASSFPLAGDGSYNEQFF.

This clonotype was seen ten or more times. The CDR3 nucleotides are TGTGCCAGCAGCCGACAGGGGGGGGACACTGAAGCTTTCTTT. As protein: CASSRQGGDTEAFF. This sequence joins TRBV3-1 and TRBJ1-1; TRBD1 matches 9 bases. J was trimmed by 3 bases and V by 4 bases; bases with no gene match: 3. Germline V gene lookup returns CDR1 LGHDT and CDR2 YNNKEL (reference sequence). This CDR3 is 14 amino acids long. The complete variable domain, with remaining parts taken from reference TRBV3-1 and TRBJ1-1, reads DTAVSQTPKYLVTQMGNDKSIKCEQNLGHDTMYWYKQDSKKFLKIMFSYNNKELIINETVPNRFSPKSPDKAHLNLHINSLELGDSAVYFCASSRQGGDTEAFFGQGTRLTVV.

Ten or more counts support this clonotype. The chain combines TRBV20-1 with TRBJ2-7; 12 nucleotides agree with TRBD2. V was clipped by 0 bases and J by 6 bases; unmatched bases: 18. CDR1 is DFQATT, CDR2 SNEGSKA, per germline (reference sequence). CDR3 length: 19 residues. CDR3: CSARDLPSRTSGIIREQYF. In nucleotides, the CDR3 is TGCAGTGCTAGAGATTTACCCTCCCGGACTAGCGGGATAATCCGCGAGCAGTACTTC.

This rearrangement joins TRBV6-1 to TRBJ2-3; TRBD2 matches at 13 bases. CDR1 is MNHNS, CDR2 SASEGT, per germline. This CDR3 contains 16 residues. The V segment lost 6 bases and the J segment 3 bases; nucleotides outside the gene matches: 6. As DNA, the CDR3 is TGTGCCAGCAGCGAAAGGACTAGCGGGGGTACAGATACGCAGTATTTT. Its translation is CASSERTSGGTDTQYF.

Ten or more counts support this clonotype. The V call is TRBV12-3 or TRBV12-4, the J call TRBJ2-2, with D uncertain. V was clipped by 4 bases and J by 1 base, with 10 bases between them. This CDR3 region has 15 residues. The CDR3 protein is CASSSRRQNTGELFF. CDR3 coding DNA: TGTGCCAGCAGTTCGCGGCGACAGAACACCGGGGAGCTGTTTTTT.

The rearrangement joins TRBV19 to TRBJ2-1; 11 bases are shared with TRBD1. This CDR3 has 16 residues. Trimming took 5 bases from V and 6 from J; bases not matched to a gene: 9. From germline, CDR1 is LNHDA and CDR2 SQIVND (reference sequence). CDR3 nucleotide sequence: TGTGCCAGTAGTCTCCGGACAGGGGGCTCCCCCAATGAGCAGTTCTTC. Its protein product is CASSLRTGGSPNEQFF.

This clonotype was seen repeatedly, ten times or more. The chain carries TRBV27 and TRBJ2-7; D is uncertain. This CDR3 contains 14 residues. The V gene lost 7 bases and the J gene lost 3 bases, with 16 bases spanning the gap. Germline values: CDR1 MNHEY, CDR2 SMNVEV (reference sequence). The CDR3 DNA sequence: TGTGCCAGCACAAAGGAACCTACCAACTACGAGCAGTACTTC. Protein sequence: CASTKEPTNYEQYF.

In its sample, this clonotype was seen a few times. This chain connects TRBV24-1 to TRBJ2-7, with D hard to call. There are 15 residues in the CDR3. V was pared by 3 bases and J by 0 bases, with 11 bases between. Germline assignment: CDR1 KGHDR and CDR2 SFDVKD. CDR3 bases: TGTGCCACCAGTGATGGCGGCGGCAACTCCTACGAGCAGTACTTC. Translating gives CATSDGGGNSYEQYF.

This clonotype was recorded many times. J is TRBJ2-7 and V is TRBV20-1, with D perhaps matching TRBD1 (5 bases). The CDR3 length is 12 residues. Trimming removed 1 base from V and 3 bases from J, with 7 bases in between. The germline CDR1 and CDR2 sequences are DFQATT and SNEGSKA (reference sequence). This CDR3 is CSARVRDYEQYF. CDR3 DNA: TGCAGTGCTAGAGTCAGGGACTACGAGCAGTACTTC.

The chain couples TRBV19 to TRBJ2-3; perhaps TRBD2 as D (7 bases). Deletions cut 4 bases from V and 4 bases from J, with 21 bases between. The CDR3 totals 17 residues. The germline gives CDR1 LNHDA, CDR2 SQIVND (reference sequence). CDR3 region: CASSTAGREKGADTQYF. CDR3 bases: TGTGCCAGTAGTACCGCAGGGCGGGAGAAGGGGGCAGATACGCAGTATTTT.

This clonotype was seen more than once but under ten times. The rearrangement joins TRBV7-9 to TRBJ2-7; tentatively, D is TRBD2 (6 bases). The CDR3 extends over 13 amino acids. V was clipped by 8 bases and J by 0 bases, with 11 bases between them. In germline, CDR1 is SEHNR, CDR2 FQNEAQ (reference sequence). The CDR3 region is CASGGWDSYEQYF. The CDR3, as DNA: TGTGCCAGCGGAGGGTGGGACTCCTACGAGCAGTACTTC.

This clonotype has at least ten counts. J is TRBJ2-1 and V is TRBV7-2, with 7 bases that match TRBD1. CDR3 length: 17 amino acids. Germline loops: CDR1 SGHTA, CDR2 FQGNSA. V was clipped by 2 bases and J by 0 bases; unmatched bases: 7. CDR3 loop: CASSLRSWDSSYNEQFF. CDR3 DNA: TGTGCCAGCAGCTTAAGGTCTTGGGACAGCTCCTACAATGAGCAGTTCTTC.

This clonotype showed up many times. V is TRBV20-1 and J is TRBJ2-1; tentatively, D is TRBD2 (5 bases). CDR3 length equals 12 residues. Germline V CDR1 and CDR2: DFQATT, SNEGSKA (reference sequence). The CDR3 nucleotides read TGCGGCTGGAGGATCCCCTACAATGAGCAGTTCTTC. Translating it yields CGWRIPYNEQFF.

The rearrangement joins TRBV9 to TRBJ1-4; D may be TRBD1 (5 bases). CDR3 length equals 14 residues. Germline CDR1 SGDLS, CDR2 YYNGEE. V was shortened by 0 bases and J by 10 bases, with 13 bases between the two germline ends. The CDR3 protein is CASSVEGERGKLFF. CDR3 DNA sequence: TGTGCCAGCAGCGTAGAAGGGGAACGGGGAAAACTGTTTTTT.